This is a list of T cell receptor beta chains from one sample in a study of cytomegalovirus exposure and HLA in healthy donors. Only in-frame clones appear in the TCRdb table, and some are missing; sequencing was by immunoSEQ multiplex PCR. There are around 110,000 clones in the sample; 82% occur only once, and roughly 2.6% lies in the top ten. Specimen: PBMCs. The source of these receptors is a young man in good health and CMV-seropositive. Both conserved end residues are part of each CDR3. Each record gives: D gene, V gene, clone size, J gene, CDR3 DNA, CDR3 protein. The D gene is left open where the match is weak. Where a row states a size, it is once, few, many or the class of an expanded clone; other rows omit it.

-	TRBV30	once	TRBJ1-2	TGTGCCTGGAGTGTACCCGCAGGTGGCTACACCTTC	CAWSVPAGGYTF
TRBD2	TRBV11-3	-	TRBJ2-1	TGTGCCAGCAGCTTATGGGCTAGCGGTTACAATGAGCAGTTCTTC	CASSLWASGYNEQFF
TRBD1	TRBV2	-	TRBJ2-4	TGTGCCAGCAGTGGGACAGGGGGAGCCAAAAACATTCAGTACTTC	CASSGTGGAKNIQYF
-	TRBV27	few	TRBJ2-2	TGTGCCAGCAGTTTATCGGAGGGGGAGCTGTTTTTT	CASSLSEGELFF
TRBD1	TRBV5-5	-	TRBJ1-1	TGTGCCAGCAGCTTCACTCAAAAGTTCCCGGGACAGGGGGGAGGCACTGAAGCTTTCTTT	CASSFTQKFPGQGGGTEAFF
TRBD2	TRBV9	-	TRBJ2-2	TGTGCCAGCAGCGACCAAGGACTAGCGGGGACCGGGGAGCTGTTTTTT	CASSDQGLAGTGELFF
TRBD1	TRBV11-1	-	TRBJ1-6	TGTGCCAGCAGCCCTACCGGGACAGATAATTCACCCCTCCACTTT	CASSPTGTDNSPLHF
TRBD1	TRBV6-4	-	TRBJ2-3	TGTGCCAGCAGTGACGGTCCAGCAGGGGGCGCAGATACGCAGTATTTT	CASSDGPAGGADTQYF
TRBD2	TRBV6-1	few	TRBJ2-1	TGTGCCAGCAGTGAACCCCGGGGGGGCCATGAGCAGTTCTTC	CASSEPRGGHEQFF
-	TRBV27	-	TRBJ1-4	TGTGCCAGCAGTTTACTCTCAACTAATGAAAAACTGTTTTTT	CASSLLSTNEKLFF
-	TRBV11-2	-	TRBJ2-7	TGTGCCAGCAGCACCACAGGGTCCAGAGGCTCCTACGAGCAGTACTTC	CASSTTGSRGSYEQYF
-	TRBV27	-	TRBJ1-1	TGTGCCAGCAGTTTATTCCAGACTTCAAGGAACACTGAAGCTTTCTTT	CASSLFQTSRNTEAFF
-	TRBV6-5	-	TRBJ2-7	TGTGCCAGCAGTTACGGCCAGGGGTCGATGTACGAGCAGTACTTC	CASSYGQGSMYEQYF
-	TRBV7-9	once	TRBJ1-2	TGTTCCAGCAGCTTAGGAATGGTAGCCTATGGCTACACCTTC	CSSSLGMVAYGYTF
TRBD1	TRBV5-6	-	TRBJ1-1	TGTGCCAGCAGCCTCTACTCGGCAGGGGGGCTTTCTACTGAAGCTTTCTTT	CASSLYSAGGLSTEAFF
-	TRBV2	-	TRBJ1-6	TGTGCCACCGTCAAGGACAGCTATAATTCACCCCTCCACTTT	CATVKDSYNSPLHF
TRBD1	TRBV2	-	TRBJ1-1	TGTGCCAGCAGTGGGGCAGGGGGATGGAACACTGAAGCTTTCTTT	CASSGAGGWNTEAFF
-	TRBV25-1	few	TRBJ1-1	TGTGCCAGCAGTGAAGGTGAGTTCTACACTGAAGCTTTCTTT	CASSEGEFYTEAFF
-	TRBV2	-	TRBJ1-5	TGTGCCAGCAGCCCACTTGGAGCCAATCAGCCCCAGCATTTT	CASSPLGANQPQHF
TRBD1	TRBV6-1	-	TRBJ1-2	TGTGCCAGCAGGCACGACAGGGGCGGGTATGGCTACACCTTC	CASRHDRGGYGYTF
-	TRBV2	-	TRBJ1-3	TGTGCCAGCACGGCGGACACTGGAAACACCATATATTTT	CASTADTGNTIYF
-	TRBV7-2	once	TRBJ1-2	TGTGCCAGCAGCTTAACGGGCTATGGCTACACCTTC	CASSLTGYGYTF
-	TRBV11-2	-	TRBJ1-1	TGTGCCAGCAGCTTAGCTTGGAGAGAGAGAGCTTTCTTT	CASSLAWRERAFF
-	TRBV5-4	-	TRBJ2-7	TGTGCCAGCAGCTTGGGAGAATCTACAGGGCAGTACTTC	CASSLGESTGQYF
-	TRBV11-3	few	TRBJ2-1	TGTGCCAGCAGCTTAGGGGCCAACAATGAGCAGTTCTTC	CASSLGANNEQFF
TRBD1	TRBV18	-	TRBJ1-2	TGTGCCAGCTCACCACCGACCCTCAGACAGGGAATGAGTGGCTACACCTTC	CASSPPTLRQGMSGYTF
-	TRBV2	few	TRBJ1-2	TGTGCCAGCAGTCCTACAGATAACTATGGCTACACCTTC	CASSPTDNYGYTF
-	TRBV7-9	-	TRBJ2-5	TGTGCCAGCAACCAAAGGGGGATCCAAGAGACCCAGTACTTC	CASNQRGIQETQYF
TRBD2	TRBV2	few	TRBJ2-7	TGTGCCAGCAGTTCTAGCGGGGGGGCCTCCTACGAGCAGTACTTC	CASSSSGGASYEQYF
-	TRBV27	-	TRBJ1-1	TGTGCCAGCAGTTTAGGGGCGAACACTGAAGCTTTCTTT	CASSLGANTEAFF
-	TRBV7-6	once	TRBJ2-7	TGTGCCAGCAGCTTAGAGGGGCGATATAACGGGTACGAGCAGTACTTC	CASSLEGRYNGYEQYF
-	TRBV6-8	few	TRBJ1-2	TGTGCCAGCAGACCCTTCGGGGGGATCGGCTATGGCTACACCTTC	CASRPFGGIGYGYTF
TRBD2	TRBV5-1	-	TRBJ2-3	TGCGCCAGCAGCTCCACCGGGACTAGCGGGGGGGCTCGGGATACGCAGTATTTT	CASSSTGTSGGARDTQYF
-	TRBV11-3	few	TRBJ1-1	TGTGCCAGCAGCTTAGGGGCAGGGATAGAGAACACTGAAGCTTTCTTT	CASSLGAGIENTEAFF
TRBD1	TRBV7-9	-	TRBJ2-7	TGTTCCAGCAGCCAAGACAGGGGGCGGACCTACGAGCAGTACTTC	CSSSQDRGRTYEQYF
TRBD1	TRBV10-1	-	TRBJ2-7	TGCGCCAGCAGCTCCGGGACAGTAATATCCTACGAGCAGTACTTC	CASSSGTVISYEQYF
-	TRBV18	-	TRBJ2-1	TGTGCCAGCTCACCGCCAGGTTCGAATGAGCAGTTCTTC	CASSPPGSNEQFF
-	TRBV6-4	-	TRBJ2-3	TGTGCCAGCAGCGGCGAAGGGGGAGGCACAGATACGCAGTATTTT	CASSGEGGGTDTQYF
-	TRBV9	-	TRBJ1-1	TGTGCCAGCAGCGTAGAAGGGGCCTGGGCTGGGAACACTGAAGCTTTCTTT	CASSVEGAWAGNTEAFF
TRBD1	TRBV6-1	-	TRBJ1-6	TGTGCCACTGACAGGGGGCTGGGTTCACCCCTCCACTTT	CATDRGLGSPLHF